The clone carrying this T cell receptor beta chain was observed a few times. No antigen is known for it. The J segment lost 10 bases and the V segment lost 2 bases, leaving 3 bases of the junction unmatched. This CDR3 comprises 14 residues. The germline V gene has CDR1 MNHEY and CDR2 SVGAGI. Unique molecular identifiers were affixed to single, distinct cDNA molecules. TCRdb reanalysed the 5' RACE reads using MiXCR and keeps one entry per CDR3 protein. The sample shows tens of thousands of distinct CDR3 sequences, 12% of them seen only once. This sample is part of a study of early T cells in non-severe SARS-CoV-2 infection. Overall study context: Investigators sequenced bulk RNA drawn from unsorted whole blood, and chains remained unpaired. The study's findings and limits: Anti-spike CD8 responses were favored by VDJdb matching, which missed private and CD4 specificities.

The source material was whole blood. The V and J genes are TRBV6-5 and TRBJ1-6; TRBD1 matches 9 bases. This TCR derives from an adult who was a healthcare worker with PCR-confirmed SARS-CoV-2 infection or an uninfected control (not recorded which). The CDR3 sequence: CASSYRTGDSPLHF. The CDR3, as DNA: TGTGCCAGCAGTTACAGGACAGGGGACTCACCCCTCCACTTT.